Shown below are 27 T cell receptor beta chains from a single sample sequenced in a study of T cell responses to AZD1222 COVID-19 vaccine. Sequencing used immunoSEQ multiplex PCR; TCRdb keeps in-frame clones, though not all of them. The table lists roughly 80,000 clones, just over 90% of them singletons. The specimen was peripheral blood, collected on day 0 of AZD1222 vaccination. The source of these receptors is an adult in good health.

The V gene is TRBV27, the J gene TRBJ2-2, with D unclear. Trimming removed 5 bases from V and 4 bases from J, with 11 bases in between. This CDR3 contains 14 residues. Germline V lookup: CDR1 MNHEY, CDR2 SMNVEV (reference sequence). CDR3 sequence: CASSSEKGTGELFF. DNA for the CDR3: TGTGCCAGCAGTAGCGAAAAGGGCACCGGGGAGCTGTTTTTT.

This clone showed up just a few times. The gene calls are TRBV4-2 and TRBJ2-7; D is unclear. Germline V gives CDR1 LGHNA, CDR2 YNFKEQ. The CDR3 runs to 10 residues. The ends were cut back, 6 bases at V and 6 bases at J, with 6 bases in the middle. This CDR3 reads CASRGSEQYF. CDR3 in DNA: TGTGCCAGCAGGGGGTCCGAGCAGTACTTC.

This clone is deemed medium-sized. The rearrangement joins TRBV6-2 or TRBV6-3 to TRBJ2-7, with unresolved D. Trimming pared 4 bases from V and 5 bases from J, leaving 15 bases between. The V gene's germline CDR1 is MNHEY and CDR2 SVGEGT. The CDR3 contains 14 residues. This chain's CDR3 is CASSSPDPPDEQYF. The CDR3 nucleotides are TGTGCCAGCAGTTCCCCAGATCCCCCGGACGAGCAGTACTTC.

The gene calls are TRBV5-3 and TRBJ2-7; 13 bases agree with TRBD2. TRBV5-3 is identified as an open reading frame with a role that is uncertain. With V trimmed by 4 bases and J by 5 bases, 6 bases remained unmatched. This CDR3 contains 15 residues. CDR3 residues: CARSPRTSGSNEQYF. DNA of the CDR3: TGTGCCAGAAGCCCGAGGACTAGCGGGAGTAACGAGCAGTACTTC.

This sequence joins TRBV4-3 and TRBJ1-2; D gene uncertain. From germline, CDR1 is LGHNA and CDR2 YSLEER. The V end was cut by 0 bases, the J end by 3 bases, with 5 bases between. The CDR3 length is 13 residues. This chain's CDR3 is CASSQDQDYGYTF. The CDR3 coding sequence is TGCGCCAGCAGCCAAGATCAAGACTATGGCTACACCTTC.

This clone occurred once. This chain links TRBV7-9 with TRBJ2-4; 7 nucleotides line up with TRBD1. The CDR3 runs to 18 residues. The J segment lost 7 bases and the V segment lost 5 bases, leaving 20 bases of the junction unmatched. Germline CDR1 is SEHNR and CDR2 is FQNEAQ (reference sequence). The CDR3 DNA follows: TGTGCCAGCAGCCCACTTCGGCAGGGGGATCCCTCGAAGAACATTCAGTACTTC. As protein: CASSPLRQGDPSKNIQYF. Filled out from reference TRBV7-9 and TRBJ2-4, the complete variable domain reads DTGVSQNPRHKITKRGQNVTFRCDPISEHNRLYWYRQTLGQGPEFLTYFQNEAQLEKSRLLSDRFSAERPKGSFSTLEIQRTEQGDSAMYLCASSPLRQGDPSKNIQYFGAGTRLSVL.

The chain uses TRBV24-1 and TRBJ1-2, with 7 bases aligning to TRBD1. This CDR3 is 15 amino acids long. The V gene's germline CDR1 is KGHDR and CDR2 SFDVKD. V lost 2 bases to trimming and J lost 2 bases; unmatched junction nucleotides: 4. The CDR3: CATSDYRQGNYGYTF. In DNA, the CDR3 is TGTGCCACCAGTGATTATAGACAGGGAAACTATGGCTACACCTTC.

The CDR3 here is CASSFSLPGANVLTF. The CDR3 DNA follows: TGTGCCAGCAGCTTCAGTCTTCCTGGGGCCAACGTCCTGACTTTC. The chain employs TRBV5-8 and TRBJ2-6; the D is unclear. V was pared by 2 bases and J by 2 bases, with 8 bases between. This CDR3 is built from 15 residues. Germline V gives CDR1 SGHTS, CDR2 YDEGEE.

The V and J genes are TRBV28 and TRBJ2-2; 12 positions agree with TRBD2. This CDR3 region has 15 residues. Trimming removed 2 bases from V and 6 bases from J; junction bases left unmatched: 1. CDR1 MDHEN and CDR2 SYDVKM come from the germline V gene. CDR3 in amino acids: CASSLRLAGAGELFF. CDR3 sequence (DNA): TGTGCCAGCAGTTTAAGACTAGCGGGAGCCGGGGAGCTGTTTTTT.

The rearrangement uses TRBV7-8 and TRBJ1-3; D gene unclear. CDR1 is SGHVS, CDR2 FQNEAQ, per germline. The ends were cut back, 5 bases at V and 0 bases at J, with 17 bases in the middle. The length of the CDR3 is 17 residues. The CDR3 sequence: CASSRARTFSSGNTIYF. CDR3 sequence (DNA): TGTGCCAGCAGCCGAGCCCGGACTTTCAGCTCTGGAAACACCATATATTTT.

V usage is TRBV4-2 and J usage is TRBJ2-1, with 14 bases matching TRBD2. The ends lost 3 bases at V and 7 bases at J; junction bases unmatched: 5. CDR1 LGHNA and CDR2 YNFKEQ come from the germline V gene. The CDR3 has 16 residues. The CDR3 reads CASSQGLAGVGNEQFF. The CDR3 DNA reads TGTGCCAGCAGCCAGGGACTAGCGGGAGTGGGTAATGAGCAGTTCTTC.

CDR3: CASSLGMGAETYYEQYF. In nucleotides, the CDR3 is TGTGCCAGCAGCTTAGGTATGGGGGCAGAGACTTACTACGAGCAGTACTTC. The rearrangement links TRBV7-9 to TRBJ2-7, with D perhaps TRBD1 (6 bases). V was shortened by 1 base and J by 3 bases, with 19 bases between the two germline ends. This CDR3 is 17 amino acids long. From germline, CDR1 is SEHNR and CDR2 FQNEAQ (reference sequence).

The J gene is TRBJ2-7, the V gene TRBV27; 9 nucleotides align to TRBD2. Germline V gene sequence: CDR1 MNHEY, CDR2 SMNVEV (reference sequence). The length of the CDR3 is 14 residues. With V trimmed by 5 bases and J by 5 bases, 7 bases remained unmatched. The CDR3, as DNA: TGTGCCAGCAGTCCGCGGCGGGGGGGTCACGAGCAGTACTTC. This encodes CASSPRRGGHEQYF.

CDR3 loop: CASTDRGSPGELFF. Here the CDR3 DNA reads TGTGCCAGCACAGACAGGGGATCTCCCGGGGAGCTGTTTTTT. The chain carries TRBV28 and TRBJ2-2; 8 nucleotides agree with TRBD1. V lost 7 bases, J lost 6 bases, and 7 bases stayed unmatched. The CDR3 has 14 residues. Germline V gene sequence: CDR1 MDHEN, CDR2 SYDVKM.

The chain joins TRBV5-1 to TRBJ2-3; D possibly corresponds to TRBD2 (5 bases). The CDR3 consists of 13 residues. In germline, CDR1 is SGHRS, CDR2 YFSETQ. V shed 5 bases and J shed 5 bases, with 12 bases lying between them. The CDR3 sequence: CASRPSPRDTQYF. Written as DNA, the CDR3 is TGCGCCAGCAGACCTAGCCCGAGAGATACGCAGTATTTT. The full variable domain, with the rest looked up from reference TRBV5-1 and TRBJ2-3, is KAGVTQTPRYLIKTRGQQVTLSCSPISGHRSVSWYQQTPGQGLQFLFEYFSETQRNKGNFPGRFSGRQFSNSRSEMNVSTLELGDSALYLCASRPSPRDTQYFGPGTRLTVL.

The rearrangement uses TRBV6-5 and TRBJ2-7; 10 bases fit TRBD2. This CDR3 comprises 15 residues. The germline V gene has CDR1 MNHEY and CDR2 SVGAGI. V lost 5 bases, J lost 5 bases, and 9 bases stayed unmatched. CDR3 DNA sequence: TGTGCCAGCAGTCCTCCGGGACTAGCGTACCACGAGCAGTACTTC. Protein product: CASSPPGLAYHEQYF.

CDR3 protein: CASSRPGGDEKLFF. CDR3 DNA: TGTGCCAGCTCACGCCCAGGAGGGGATGAAAAACTGTTTTTT. The J gene is TRBJ1-4, the V gene TRBV18, with D maybe TRBD1 (5 bases). Germline lookup yields CDR1 KGHSH and CDR2 LQKENI. V dropped 4 bases and J dropped 6 bases, with 12 bases sitting between them. This CDR3 has 14 amino acids.

This chain connects TRBV7-2 to TRBJ1-3, with D uncertain. Germline V gene sequence: CDR1 SGHTA, CDR2 FQGNSA. The CDR3 contains 14 residues. V dropped 1 base and J dropped 2 bases, with 6 bases sitting between them. The CDR3 loop reads CASSLGSAGNTIYF. CDR3 coding DNA: TGTGCCAGCAGCTTAGGGTCGGCTGGAAACACCATATATTTT.

The chain uses TRBV29-1 and TRBJ2-3, with 10 positions matching TRBD2. The CDR3 consists of 15 residues. The germline CDR1 and CDR2 sequences are SQVTM and ANQGSEA. V trimming: 4 bases; J trimming: 3 bases; junction bases outside the gene matches: 7. The CDR3 region is CSVGPPSGRTDTQYF. The DNA for the CDR3 is TGCAGCGTTGGCCCTCCTAGCGGGAGAACAGATACGCAGTATTTT.

This chain links TRBV29-1 with TRBJ1-2; possible D gene TRBD1, 5 bases. The V and J ends lost 2 bases and 8 bases respectively, with 9 bases between them. Looked up from germline, CDR1 is SQVTM and CDR2 is ANQGSEA. This CDR3 is 11 amino acids long. CDR3 residues: CSVEQGFGYTF. In DNA, the CDR3 is TGCAGCGTTGAACAGGGATTCGGCTACACCTTC. Complete variable domain (other parts from reference TRBV29-1 and TRBJ1-2): SAVISQKPSRDICQRGTSLTIQCQVDSQVTMMFWYRQQPGQSLTLIATANQGSEATYESGFVIDKFPISRPNLTFSTLTVSNMSPEDSSIYLCSVEQGFGYTFGSGTRLTVV.

The chain employs TRBV3-1 (or the pseudogene TRBV3-2) and TRBJ2-7; D is possibly TRBD1 (6 bases). Germline loops: CDR1 LGHDT, CDR2 YNNKEL (reference sequence). V was cut by 1 base and J by 3 bases, with 7 bases left in between. The CDR3 extends over 13 amino acids. The CDR3 here is CASSQGQDYEQYF. Here the CDR3 DNA reads TGTGCCAGCAGCCAAGGACAGGACTACGAGCAGTACTTC.

This sequence joins TRBV4-2 and TRBJ2-1; D unresolved. V was shortened by 0 bases and J by 6 bases, with 18 bases between the two germline ends. CDR3 length: 17 amino acids. The germline gives CDR1 LGHNA, CDR2 YNFKEQ. The CDR3 sequence is CASSQEVRALPGNEQFF. CDR3 sequence (DNA): TGTGCCAGCAGCCAAGAAGTACGGGCCCTTCCGGGCAATGAGCAGTTCTTC.

The chain employs TRBV5-1 and TRBJ2-7; D is unclear. Germline V lookup: CDR1 SGHRS, CDR2 YFSETQ. CDR3 length equals 14 residues. V shed 1 base and J shed 0 bases, with 8 bases lying between them. The CDR3 nucleotides are TGCGCCAGCAGCTTGTCTGGGGTCTCCTACGAGCAGTACTTC. This sequence encodes CASSLSGVSYEQYF.

V gene TRBV19 combines with J gene TRBJ1-5, with D possibly matching TRBD1 (6 bases). Trimming pared 1 base from V and 2 bases from J, leaving 15 bases between. This CDR3 has 17 residues. CDR1 and CDR2 (germline): LNHDA, SQIVND (reference sequence). The CDR3 DNA follows: TGTGCCAGTAGTATAGGGACAGTGGCCATCGGCAATCAGCCCCAGCATTTT. It is translated as CASSIGTVAIGNQPQHF.

The chain combines TRBV28 with TRBJ2-7; no clear D gene. Germline V CDR1 and CDR2: MDHEN, SYDVKM. V shed 2 bases and J shed 4 bases, with 3 bases lying between them. The CDR3 consists of 11 residues. The CDR3 here is CASSLGYEQYF. CDR3 nucleotide sequence: TGTGCCAGCAGTTTAGGGTACGAGCAGTACTTC.

This clone was detected only a few times. The chain carries TRBV3-1 (or the pseudogene TRBV3-2) and TRBJ2-2, with TRBD1 matching over 9 bases. With 8 bases clipped from V and 0 bases from J, the junction kept 4 bases outside the gene matches. This CDR3 region has 15 residues. Germline V lookup: CDR1 LGHDT, CDR2 YNNKEL (reference sequence). For the CDR3, the DNA is TGTGCCAGCGGGGGACAGGGTTCGAACACCGGGGAGCTGTTTTTT. This translates into CASGGQGSNTGELFF.

The rearrangement uses TRBV5-4 and TRBJ2-2, with 7 positions matching TRBD2. V lost 2 bases to trimming and J lost 4 bases; unmatched junction nucleotides: 8. The CDR3 length is 16 residues. Germline CDR1 reads SGHNT; CDR2 reads YYREEE (reference sequence). The CDR3 region has the DNA TGTGCCAGCAGCTTAGCGGGACGGACCCGCACCGGGGAGCTGTTTTTT. It is translated as CASSLAGRTRTGELFF. Full variable domain (missing parts from reference TRBV5-4 and TRBJ2-2): ETGVTQSPTHLIKTRGQQVTLRCSSQSGHNTVSWYQQALGQGPQFIFQYYREEENGRGNFPPRFSGLQFPNYSSELNVNALELDDSALYLCASSLAGRTRTGELFFGEGSRLTVL.